A selection of T cell receptor beta chains follows, all from one sample in a study of long-term antiretroviral therapy in people with HIV. This table comes from immunoSEQ multiplex PCR, and its TCRdb copy is limited to in-frame clones, with some not included. The profile covers 35,000 or so clones, with over 90% appearing a single time and about 3.9% taken by the ten largest. Source: unsorted PBMCs, taken 4.1 years after starting antiretroviral therapy. Receptors were obtained from a woman in her 50s with HIV. The CDR3 runs from the conserved cysteine through the conserved F or W. Fields, in order: CDR3 protein, CDR3 DNA, D gene, J gene, V gene, clone size. The D gene is left open where the match is weak. Not all rows give a size; the values are once, few, many and, for expanded clones, a class.

cdr3_aa: CASSLGGTQPQHF
cdr3_nt: TGTGCCAGCTCACTGGGCGGCACTCAGCCCCAGCATTTT
d_call: -
j_call: TRBJ1-5
v_call: TRBV18
clone_size: -

cdr3_aa: CASSLQGYWETQYF
cdr3_nt: TGTGCCAGCAGCCTACAGGGGTATTGGGAGACCCAGTACTTC
d_call: TRBD1
j_call: TRBJ2-5
v_call: TRBV7-9
clone_size: -

cdr3_aa: CASSLPGETQYF
cdr3_nt: TGTGCTAGCAGCCTCCCCGGGGAGACCCAGTACTTC
d_call: -
j_call: TRBJ2-5
v_call: TRBV7-7
clone_size: -

cdr3_aa: CASSYGDRGHEQYF
cdr3_nt: TGTGCCAGCAGTTACGGGGACAGGGGTCACGAGCAGTACTTC
d_call: TRBD1
j_call: TRBJ2-7
v_call: TRBV6-5
clone_size: -

cdr3_aa: CASSLAGYSGNTIYF
cdr3_nt: TGTGCCAGCAGCTTGGCAGGGTACTCTGGAAACACCATATATTTT
d_call: -
j_call: TRBJ1-3
v_call: TRBV5-5
clone_size: -

cdr3_aa: CASSPSTGPYFTNYGYTF
cdr3_nt: TGTGCCAGCAGTCCTTCCACCGGTCCCTACTTTACTAACTATGGCTACACCTTC
d_call: -
j_call: TRBJ1-2
v_call: TRBV27
clone_size: -

cdr3_aa: CASRGDREAPNQPQHF
cdr3_nt: TGTGCCAGCAGGGGGGACAGGGAGGCCCCTAATCAGCCCCAGCATTTT
d_call: TRBD1
j_call: TRBJ1-5
v_call: TRBV2
clone_size: -

cdr3_aa: CAWSVQGAYGEAFF
cdr3_nt: TGTGCCTGGAGTGTACAGGGGGCTTATGGGGAAGCTTTCTTT
d_call: TRBD1
j_call: TRBJ1-1
v_call: TRBV30
clone_size: -

cdr3_aa: CASSLESGGASRFF
cdr3_nt: TGTGCCAGCAGCTTAGAAAGCGGGGGGGCCTCTCGGTTCTTC
d_call: TRBD2
j_call: TRBJ2-1
v_call: TRBV11-3
clone_size: once

cdr3_aa: CASSYWTGNTEAFF
cdr3_nt: TGTGCCAGCTCCTATTGGACGGGGAACACTGAAGCTTTCTTT
d_call: -
j_call: TRBJ1-1
v_call: TRBV7-2
clone_size: -

cdr3_aa: CASLPSGGTYNEQFF
cdr3_nt: TGTGCCAGTCTACCTAGCGGGGGGACCTACAATGAGCAGTTCTTC
d_call: TRBD2
j_call: TRBJ2-1
v_call: TRBV18
clone_size: -

cdr3_aa: CASSLAPNEQYF
cdr3_nt: TGTGCCAGCAGCTTGGCCCCAAACGAGCAGTACTTC
d_call: -
j_call: TRBJ2-7
v_call: TRBV5-8
clone_size: once

cdr3_aa: CASSQVSTGNYGYTF
cdr3_nt: TGCGCCAGCAGCCAGGTATCGACAGGAAACTATGGCTACACCTTC
d_call: -
j_call: TRBJ1-2
v_call: TRBV4-1
clone_size: -

cdr3_aa: CASSFNEKLFF
cdr3_nt: TGTGCCAGCAGCTTTAATGAAAAACTGTTTTTT
d_call: -
j_call: TRBJ1-4
v_call: TRBV5-6
clone_size: few

cdr3_aa: CASSGRGPYEQYF
cdr3_nt: TGTGCCAGCAGTGGCAGGGGTCCCTACGAGCAGTACTTC
d_call: -
j_call: TRBJ2-7
v_call: TRBV13
clone_size: -

cdr3_aa: CSVSPGTMYQETQYF
cdr3_nt: TGCAGCGTTTCTCCCGGGACAATGTACCAAGAGACCCAGTACTTC
d_call: -
j_call: TRBJ2-5
v_call: TRBV29-1
clone_size: -

cdr3_aa: CSVEGGLGFTDTQYF
cdr3_nt: TGCAGCGTTGAGGGGGGACTAGGTTTCACAGATACGCAGTATTTT
d_call: TRBD2
j_call: TRBJ2-3
v_call: TRBV29-1
clone_size: -

cdr3_aa: CASSLGYEGVGYTF
cdr3_nt: TGTGCCAGCAGCTTAGGATACGAGGGGGTTGGCTACACCTTC
d_call: -
j_call: TRBJ1-2
v_call: TRBV11-1
clone_size: -

cdr3_aa: CASSPGLAGGEQYF
cdr3_nt: TGTGCCAGCAGCCCGGGACTAGCGGGGGGCGAGCAGTACTTC
d_call: TRBD2
j_call: TRBJ2-7
v_call: TRBV7-9
clone_size: few

cdr3_aa: CASSPFGGPEAFF
cdr3_nt: TGTGCCAGCAGTCCTTTTGGGGGACCTGAAGCTTTCTTT
d_call: -
j_call: TRBJ1-1
v_call: TRBV6-5
clone_size: -

cdr3_aa: CSVAETGGNTIYF
cdr3_nt: TGCAGCGTTGCCGAGACAGGGGGAAACACCATATATTTT
d_call: TRBD1
j_call: TRBJ1-3
v_call: TRBV29-1
clone_size: -

cdr3_aa: CASSAGGGKGQETQYF
cdr3_nt: TGTGCCAGCAGCGCTGGGGGGGGGAAGGGGCAAGAGACCCAGTACTTC
d_call: TRBD2
j_call: TRBJ2-5
v_call: TRBV11-1
clone_size: once

cdr3_aa: CASSQVDRTTTEQYF
cdr3_nt: TGTGCCAGCAGCCAAGTAGACAGGACTACGACAGAGCAGTACTTC
d_call: -
j_call: TRBJ2-7
v_call: TRBV14
clone_size: -

cdr3_aa: CASSQEGSTDTQYF
cdr3_nt: TGCGCCAGCAGCCAAGAGGGAAGCACAGATACGCAGTATTTT
d_call: -
j_call: TRBJ2-3
v_call: TRBV4-3
clone_size: -

cdr3_aa: CASSIGPLNTEAFF
cdr3_nt: TGTGCCAGTAGTATCGGACCTTTGAACACTGAAGCTTTCTTT
d_call: -
j_call: TRBJ1-1
v_call: TRBV19
clone_size: -

cdr3_aa: CASSQRPVSTDTQYF
cdr3_nt: TGCGCCAGCAGCCAACGGCCAGTTAGCACAGATACGCAGTATTTT
d_call: -
j_call: TRBJ2-3
v_call: TRBV4-3
clone_size: -

cdr3_aa: CASSIRSGGSNEQFF
cdr3_nt: TGTGCCAGTAGTATAAGAAGCGGGGGGAGTAATGAGCAGTTCTTC
d_call: TRBD2
j_call: TRBJ2-1
v_call: TRBV19
clone_size: -

cdr3_aa: CASSFGGVYEQYF
cdr3_nt: TGCGCCAGCAGCTTCGGGGGTGTCTACGAGCAGTACTTC
d_call: -
j_call: TRBJ2-7
v_call: TRBV5-1
clone_size: once

cdr3_aa: CASSLRQGGGTDTQYF
cdr3_nt: TGTGCCAGCAGCTTAAGACAGGGGGGAGGGACAGATACGCAGTATTTT
d_call: TRBD1
j_call: TRBJ2-3
v_call: TRBV5-5
clone_size: -

cdr3_aa: CAYDPGLTSGANVLTF
cdr3_nt: TGTGCCTACGATCCCGGACTAACCTCTGGGGCCAACGTCCTGACTTTC
d_call: -
j_call: TRBJ2-6
v_call: TRBV30
clone_size: -

cdr3_aa: CASGPGQRETQYF
cdr3_nt: TGTGCCAGTGGCCCGGGACAGCGTGAGACCCAGTACTTC
d_call: TRBD1
j_call: TRBJ2-5
v_call: TRBV19
clone_size: -

cdr3_aa: CASSPSGTEYGYTF
cdr3_nt: TGTGCCAGCAGCCCCAGTGGAACGGAATATGGCTACACCTTC
d_call: -
j_call: TRBJ1-2
v_call: TRBV7-9
clone_size: once

cdr3_aa: CASSDVVQNYGYTF
cdr3_nt: TGTGCCAGCAGTGATGTAGTACAGAACTATGGCTACACCTTC
d_call: -
j_call: TRBJ1-2
v_call: TRBV2
clone_size: -

cdr3_aa: CASSPTGTGSSYGYTF
cdr3_nt: TGTGCCAGCAGCCCTACCGGGACAGGGTCTTCCTATGGCTACACCTTC
d_call: TRBD1
j_call: TRBJ1-2
v_call: TRBV7-3
clone_size: -

cdr3_aa: CASSLLVYGANVLTF
cdr3_nt: TGTGCCAGCAGCTTACTAGTGTATGGGGCCAACGTCCTGACTTTC
d_call: -
j_call: TRBJ2-6
v_call: TRBV7-2
clone_size: -

cdr3_aa: CASSDPGQAFANTIYF
cdr3_nt: TGCGCCAGCAGCGATCCGGGACAGGCCTTTGCAAACACCATATATTTT
d_call: TRBD1
j_call: TRBJ1-3
v_call: TRBV4-1
clone_size: -

cdr3_aa: CASSIGQGFNQPQHF
cdr3_nt: TGTGCCAGTAGTATCGGGCAGGGATTCAATCAGCCCCAGCATTTT
d_call: -
j_call: TRBJ1-5
v_call: TRBV19
clone_size: -

cdr3_aa: CASSYSRRGESEKLFF
cdr3_nt: TGTGCCAGCAGTTACTCTAGGAGGGGAGAATCCGAAAAACTGTTTTTT
d_call: -
j_call: TRBJ1-4
v_call: TRBV6-5
clone_size: -

cdr3_aa: CASSQMRGGTEAFF
cdr3_nt: TGCGCCAGCAGCCAAATGCGGGGGGGGACTGAAGCTTTCTTT
d_call: -
j_call: TRBJ1-1
v_call: TRBV4-1
clone_size: -

cdr3_aa: CASSFGQGSIAQANYGYTF
cdr3_nt: TGTGCCAGCAGCTTCGGACAGGGGTCAATCGCCCAAGCTAACTATGGCTACACCTTC
d_call: TRBD1
j_call: TRBJ1-2
v_call: TRBV7-2
clone_size: -

cdr3_aa: CAISERQGFSGNTIYF
cdr3_nt: TGTGCCATCAGTGAGCGACAGGGGTTCTCTGGAAACACCATATATTTT
d_call: TRBD1
j_call: TRBJ1-3
v_call: TRBV10-3
clone_size: -

cdr3_aa: CASSQVDGLLNEKLFF
cdr3_nt: TGCGCCAGCAGCCAAGTGGACGGGCTTCTAAACGAAAAACTGTTTTTT
d_call: -
j_call: TRBJ1-4
v_call: TRBV4-1
clone_size: -

cdr3_aa: CASSLEGLPSYNEQFF
cdr3_nt: TGTGCCAGCAGCTTGGAGGGTCTTCCTTCCTACAATGAGCAGTTCTTC
d_call: -
j_call: TRBJ2-1
v_call: TRBV5-4
clone_size: -

cdr3_aa: CASRDSGNTEAFF
cdr3_nt: TGCGCCAGTCGGGACAGCGGGAACACTGAAGCTTTCTTT
d_call: TRBD1
j_call: TRBJ1-1
v_call: TRBV5-1
clone_size: -

cdr3_aa: CSVALDSNQPQHF
cdr3_nt: TGCAGCGTCGCTCTGGATAGCAATCAGCCCCAGCATTTT
d_call: -
j_call: TRBJ1-5
v_call: TRBV29-1
clone_size: -

cdr3_aa: CASSQDRGDGYTF
cdr3_nt: TGCGCCAGCAGCCAAGACAGGGGAGATGGCTACACCTTC
d_call: -
j_call: TRBJ1-2
v_call: TRBV4-3
clone_size: -

cdr3_aa: CASRGGSNQPQHF
cdr3_nt: TGTGCCAGTAGAGGGGGTAGCAATCAGCCCCAGCATTTT
d_call: -
j_call: TRBJ1-5
v_call: TRBV19
clone_size: once

cdr3_aa: CASSPTGGDNSPLHF
cdr3_nt: TGCGCCAGCAGCCCGACGGGGGGCGATAATTCACCCCTCCACTTT
d_call: -
j_call: TRBJ1-6
v_call: TRBV5-1
clone_size: -

cdr3_aa: CASSGTGGRNQPQHF
cdr3_nt: TGTGCCAGTAGCGGGACAGGGGGCCGCAATCAGCCCCAGCATTTT
d_call: TRBD1
j_call: TRBJ1-5
v_call: TRBV19
clone_size: once

cdr3_aa: CASSQDLRLAGARTDTQYF
cdr3_nt: TGTGCCAGCAGCCAAGATCTCCGACTAGCGGGGGCTCGCACAGATACGCAGTATTTT
d_call: TRBD2
j_call: TRBJ2-3
v_call: TRBV4-2
clone_size: -

cdr3_aa: CASSLGRAYEQYF
cdr3_nt: TGTGCCAGCAGCTTAGGCCGCGCCTACGAGCAGTACTTC
d_call: -
j_call: TRBJ2-7
v_call: TRBV11-3
clone_size: -

cdr3_aa: CASSLRRTFQETQYF
cdr3_nt: TGTGCCAGCTCACTCCGACGGACGTTCCAAGAGACCCAGTACTTC
d_call: -
j_call: TRBJ2-5
v_call: TRBV18
clone_size: once

cdr3_aa: CASSPQAGANYGYTF
cdr3_nt: TGTGCCAGCAGCCCACAGGCTGGGGCTAACTATGGCTACACCTTC
d_call: -
j_call: TRBJ1-2
v_call: TRBV7-8
clone_size: -

cdr3_aa: CASSLGLETQYF
cdr3_nt: TGCGCCAGCAGCTTGGGGCTCGAGACCCAGTACTTC
d_call: -
j_call: TRBJ2-5
v_call: TRBV5-1
clone_size: -

cdr3_aa: CASSVGRGNSPLHF
cdr3_nt: TGTGCCAGCAGCGTCGGACGGGGGAATTCACCCCTCCACTTT
d_call: -
j_call: TRBJ1-6
v_call: TRBV6-5
clone_size: -

cdr3_aa: CASREDRGLEAFF
cdr3_nt: TGTGCCAGCAGAGAGGACAGGGGCCTTGAAGCTTTCTTT
d_call: TRBD1
j_call: TRBJ1-1
v_call: TRBV2
clone_size: -

cdr3_aa: CASSPGGDWYEQYF
cdr3_nt: TGTGCCAGCAGCCCGGGGGGGGACTGGTACGAGCAGTACTTC
d_call: TRBD2
j_call: TRBJ2-7
v_call: TRBV4-2
clone_size: -

cdr3_aa: CASSVPDSGTGFYGYTF
cdr3_nt: TGTGCCAGCAGCGTACCAGACTCCGGGACAGGGTTCTATGGCTACACCTTC
d_call: TRBD1
j_call: TRBJ1-2
v_call: TRBV9
clone_size: -

cdr3_aa: CASSEEGQGGDTQYF
cdr3_nt: TGTGCCAGCAGTGAAGAGGGACAGGGGGGGGATACGCAGTATTTT
d_call: TRBD1
j_call: TRBJ2-3
v_call: TRBV2
clone_size: -

cdr3_aa: CSVKGQGASDGEKLFF
cdr3_nt: TGCAGCGTGAAGGGACAGGGGGCGTCCGATGGTGAAAAACTGTTTTTT
d_call: TRBD1
j_call: TRBJ1-4
v_call: TRBV29-1
clone_size: -